This T cell receptor beta chain stems from a study of Ad26.COV2.S vaccination and SARS-CoV-2 variants. The overall study: Once or twice, 56 days apart, Ad26.COV2.S was delivered intramuscularly.

The V end was cut by 0 bases, the J end by 6 bases, with 13 bases between. This CDR3 spans 14 amino acids. Germline V gives CDR1 SGHRS, CDR2 YFSETQ. Only in-frame clones appear in the TCRdb table, and some are missing; sequencing was by immunoSEQ multiplex PCR. Among 400,000 or so clones listed, approximately 91% were seen once. Regarding the study as a whole: Vaccinees reportedly had broad spike-specific CD8+ and CD4+ T cell responses.

Stated treatment: around 19 received Ad26.COV2.S at low or high dose, single or two shots; about 5 received placebo; per-sample allocation not given. Sampling was done on day 63 after the first vaccine or placebo injection. An Ad26 vector carrying the Wuhan-strain SARS-CoV-2 spike served as the vaccine. Note on this clone: Its antigen is not known.

The chain links TRBV5-1 to TRBJ2-7; D may be TRBD1 (6 bases). Material: peripheral blood, obtained in a trial of Ad26.COV2.S vaccine versus placebo. The TCR comes from a person aged 18-60 years who received the Ad26.COV2.S COVID-19 vaccine or a placebo. CDR3 nucleotide sequence: TGCGCCAGCAGCTTGGATCGGGAAGGGGGCGAGCAGTACTTC. Its translation: CASSLDREGGEQYF.